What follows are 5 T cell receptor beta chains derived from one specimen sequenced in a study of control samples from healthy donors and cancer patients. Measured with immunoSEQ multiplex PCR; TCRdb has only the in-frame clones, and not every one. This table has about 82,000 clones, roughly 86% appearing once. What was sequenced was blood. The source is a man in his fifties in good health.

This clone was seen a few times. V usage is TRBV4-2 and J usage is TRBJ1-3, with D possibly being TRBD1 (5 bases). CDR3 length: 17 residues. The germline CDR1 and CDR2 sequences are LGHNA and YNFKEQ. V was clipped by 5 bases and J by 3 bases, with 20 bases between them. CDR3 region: CASSKVSGDQVGNTIYF. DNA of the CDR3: TGTGCCAGCAGCAAAGTTTCCGGGGACCAAGTTGGAAACACCATATATTTT.

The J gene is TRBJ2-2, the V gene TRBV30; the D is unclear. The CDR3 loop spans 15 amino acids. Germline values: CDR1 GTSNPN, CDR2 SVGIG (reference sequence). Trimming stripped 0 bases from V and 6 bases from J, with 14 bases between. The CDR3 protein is CAWSVRARGSGELFF. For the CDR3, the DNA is TGTGCCTGGAGTGTACGGGCACGAGGCTCCGGGGAGCTGTTTTTT.

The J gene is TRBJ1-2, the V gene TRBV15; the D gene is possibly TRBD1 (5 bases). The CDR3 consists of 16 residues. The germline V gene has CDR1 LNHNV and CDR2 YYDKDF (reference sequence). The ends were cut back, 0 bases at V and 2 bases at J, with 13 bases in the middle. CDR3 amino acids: CATSRDGGDPNYGYTF. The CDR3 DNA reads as TGTGCCACCAGCAGAGATGGGGGGGACCCGAACTATGGCTACACCTTC.

The CDR3 loop reads CASSVGQGEFYGYTF. CDR3 nucleotide sequence: TGTGCCAGCAGCGTAGGACAGGGGGAATTCTATGGCTACACCTTC. The chain recombines TRBV9 with TRBJ1-2; 9 nucleotides agree with TRBD1. Germline lookup yields CDR1 SGDLS and CDR2 YYNGEE. The CDR3 loop spans 15 amino acids. V was clipped by 0 bases and J by 4 bases; unmatched bases: 4.

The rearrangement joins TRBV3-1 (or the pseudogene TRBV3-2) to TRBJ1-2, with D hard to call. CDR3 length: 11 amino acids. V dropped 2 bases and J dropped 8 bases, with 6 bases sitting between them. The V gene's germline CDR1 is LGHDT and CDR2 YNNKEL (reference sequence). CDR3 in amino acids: CASSQTGGYTF. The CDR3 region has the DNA TGTGCCAGCAGCCAAACGGGAGGCTACACCTTC.